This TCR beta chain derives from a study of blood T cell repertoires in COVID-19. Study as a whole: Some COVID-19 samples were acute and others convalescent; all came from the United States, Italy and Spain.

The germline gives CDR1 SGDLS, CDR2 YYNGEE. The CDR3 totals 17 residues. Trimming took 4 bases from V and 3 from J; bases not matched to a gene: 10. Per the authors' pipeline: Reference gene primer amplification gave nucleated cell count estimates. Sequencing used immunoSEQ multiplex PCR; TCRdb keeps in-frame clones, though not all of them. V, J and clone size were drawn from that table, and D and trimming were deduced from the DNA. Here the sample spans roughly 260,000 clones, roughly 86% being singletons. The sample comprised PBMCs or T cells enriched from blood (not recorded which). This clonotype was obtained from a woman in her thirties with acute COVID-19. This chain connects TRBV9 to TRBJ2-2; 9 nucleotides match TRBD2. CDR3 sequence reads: CASSTQLAGDHTGELFF. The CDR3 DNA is TGTGCCAGCAGCACACAATTAGCGGGGGACCACACCGGGGAGCTGTTTTTT.